This note documents a single T cell receptor (beta chain) sequence. Produced via immunoSEQ multiplex PCR; TCRdb's table is partial and in-frame only. The table has 95,000 to 150,000 clones, over 75% seen once. Germline trimming cut 4 bases from V and 0 bases from J; bases unmatched to any gene: 4. Germline CDR1 is SQVTM and CDR2 is ANQGSEA. This CDR3 is built from 14 residues. This sample stems from a study of blood T cell repertoires in COVID-19. The receptor was isolated from a woman between 70 and 85 years old with acute or convalescent COVID-19. Input material: peripheral blood. The chain links TRBV29-1 to TRBJ2-3; 7 positions agree with TRBD2. CDR3 DNA: TGCAGCGTTGGAGCGGGATATAGCACAGATACGCAGTATTTT. This sequence encodes CSVGAGYSTDTQYF.